A single sample gave rise to the 32 T cell receptor beta chains below, sequenced in a study of T cells after yellow fever vaccination. One entry per CDR3 protein results from TCRdb running MiXCR on the 5' RACE reads. The sample holds about 400,000 distinct CDR3 sequences, around 10% seen once. The sample in question was PBMCs, obtained on the day of the first yellow fever vaccination. The receptors stem from a man younger than 35 who received the YFV17D yellow fever vaccine.

J is TRBJ1-1 and V is TRBV20-1, with a tentative D call TRBD1 (6 bases). CDR1 and CDR2 (germline): DFQATT, SNEGSKA (reference sequence). This CDR3 region has 14 residues. V was shortened by 4 bases and J by 1 base, with 13 bases between the two germline ends. This CDR3 reads CSAIPGQTNTEAFF. CDR3 DNA: TGCAGTGCTATTCCGGGACAAACGAACACTGAAGCTTTCTTT.

The chain employs TRBV7-2 and TRBJ1-1; tentatively, D is TRBD1 (6 bases). Deletions cut 3 bases from V and 4 bases from J, with 12 bases between. Germline loops: CDR1 SGHTA, CDR2 FQGNSA. The CDR3 is 14 residues long. CDR3 region: CASSLGGRSTEAFF. In DNA, the CDR3 is TGTGCCAGCAGCTTGGGGGGGCGGAGCACTGAAGCTTTCTTT. The full variable domain, with the rest looked up from reference TRBV7-2 and TRBJ1-1, is GAGVSQSPSNKVTEKGKDVELRCDPISGHTALYWYRQSLGQGLEFLIYFQGNSAPDKSGLPSDRFSAERTGGSVSTLTIQRTQQEDSAVYLCASSLGGRSTEAFFGQGTRLTVV.

This clonotype has at least ten counts. The chain uses TRBV24-1 and TRBJ2-7; D ambiguous. Trimming removed 7 bases at V and 4 bases at J, with 7 bases between. The CDR3 covers 11 residues. Germline loops: CDR1 KGHDR, CDR2 SFDVKD. The CDR3 spells CATRLGYEQYV. CDR3 nucleotides: TGTGCCACCAGGTTGGGTTACGAGCAGTACGTC.

The chain carries TRBV7-2 and TRBJ2-7; D possibly corresponds to TRBD2 (5 bases). Trimming pared 0 bases from V and 2 bases from J, leaving 11 bases between. CDR3 size: 15 residues. Germline V CDR1 and CDR2: SGHTA, FQGNSA. The CDR3 bases are TGTGCCAGCAGCTTAGCCTCTAGCCAGGCCTACGAGCAGTACGTC. It specifies CASSLASSQAYEQYV.

The rearrangement links TRBV5-1 to TRBJ2-7; D perhaps matches TRBD1 (5 bases). Between the trimmed V and J ends, which lost 10 bases and 6 bases, there was a span of 26 bases. This CDR3 has 15 residues. Germline V gene sequence: CDR1 SGHRS, CDR2 YFSETQ. The CDR3 loop reads CAVDRQLPPLGEQYV. DNA for the CDR3: TGCGCCGTGGATAGACAGTTACCCCCGCTGGGCGAGCAGTACGTC.

This chain joins TRBV12-3 or TRBV12-4 and TRBJ2-1, with D possibly matching TRBD1 (7 bases). The CDR3 sequence is 16 residues long. Trimming took 8 bases from V and 2 from J, leaving 19 bases between them. The CDR3 loop is CASAPPRGETYNEQFF. CDR3 sequence (DNA): TGTGCCAGCGCCCCGCCCAGGGGGGAGACCTACAATGAGCAGTTCTTC.

This clonotype was observed a handful of times. V is TRBV19 and J is TRBJ2-7, with D uncertain. V lost 4 bases and J 3 bases, leaving 16 bases between the germline ends. CDR1 LNHDA and CDR2 SQIVND come from the germline V gene (reference sequence). CDR3 size: 15 residues. The CDR3 DNA follows: TGTGCCAGTAGTACGGCCCCCGCAGGACGCTACGAGCAGTACTTC. Its translation: CASSTAPAGRYEQYF. Full variable domain (missing parts from reference TRBV19 and TRBJ2-7): DGGITQSPKYLFRKEGQNVTLSCEQNLNHDAMYWYRQDPGQGLRLIYYSQIVNDFQKGDIAEGYSVSREKKESFPLTVTSAQKNPTAFYLCASSTAPAGRYEQYFGPGTRLTVT.

This clonotype was counted ten times or more. This chain uses TRBV24-1 with TRBJ2-2; 12 bases are shared with TRBD1. The CDR3 runs 14 residues. Germline V CDR1 and CDR2: KGHDR, SFDVKD. Trimming cost V 10 bases and J 5 bases; bases outside gene matches: 4. CDR3 in amino acids: CATRDRGRTGELFF. Here the CDR3 DNA reads TGTGCCACGAGGGACAGGGGGCGGACCGGGGAGCTGTTTTTT.

The chain uses TRBV5-4 and TRBJ1-2, with a weak D call TRBD1 (5 bases). The CDR3 has 15 amino acids. The germline V and J ends were trimmed by 0 bases and 2 bases, with 11 bases remaining between them. The germline CDR1 and CDR2 sequences are SGHNT and YYREEE (reference sequence). Here the CDR3 reads CASSLAGTLNYGYTF. The DNA for the CDR3 is TGTGCCAGCAGCTTGGCAGGGACTTTGAACTATGGCTACACCTTC.

In this sample, this clonotype turned up a few times. This chain joins TRBV7-2 and TRBJ1-1, with D hard to call. The germline V and J ends were trimmed by 2 bases and 6 bases, with 10 bases remaining between them. Germline V gene sequence: CDR1 SGHTA, CDR2 FQGNSA. This CDR3 spans 13 amino acids. The CDR3 reads CASSLNRKSEAFF. CDR3 coding DNA: TGTGCCAGCAGCTTAAACAGAAAGTCTGAAGCTTTCTTT.

This clonotype was seen ten or more times. The rearrangement uses TRBV29-1 and TRBJ2-5; possible D gene TRBD1, 5 bases. Germline V gene lookup returns CDR1 SQVTM and CDR2 ANQGSEA. V gave up 6 bases and J gave up 4 bases, with 12 bases separating them. This CDR3 is built from 12 residues. CDR3 coding DNA: TGCAGCGTCAGGGAATTGGGAGAGACCCAGTACTTC. It yields the protein CSVRELGETQYF.

This clonotype has a handful of counts. The rearrangement uses TRBV4-3 and TRBJ2-3; TRBD2 might be the D (6 bases). This CDR3 is 15 amino acids long. V was trimmed by 2 bases and J by 1 base, leaving 10 bases between them. Germline CDR1 reads LGHNA; CDR2 reads YSLEER. The CDR3, as DNA: TGCGCCAGCAGCCAACTGACGGGGGGCACAGATACGCAGTATTTT. Its translation is CASSQLTGGTDTQYF.

This clonotype was seen only a few times. The chain links TRBV30 to TRBJ2-1; 7 bases agree with TRBD2. The CDR3 covers 17 residues. The trim removed 2 bases at V and 2 bases at J, leaving 12 bases unmatched. In germline, CDR1 is GTSNPN, CDR2 SVGIG (reference sequence). CDR3 DNA sequence: TGTGCCTGGAGTCGGCCCCCCCTCAGCGGGACCTACAATGAGCAGTTCTTC. This encodes CAWSRPPLSGTYNEQFF.

This clonotype was seen a handful of times. The chain carries TRBV9 and TRBJ2-7; 8 nucleotides match TRBD2. CDR3 length: 14 residues. With V trimmed by 0 bases and J by 4 bases, 3 bases remained unmatched. CDR1 and CDR2 (germline): SGDLS, YYNGEE. CDR3 nucleotides: TGTGCCAGCAGCGTAGCGGGGGGGCCGTACGAGCAGTACTTC. Protein sequence: CASSVAGGPYEQYF. The variable domain in full, completed from reference TRBV9 and TRBJ2-7, reads DSGVTQTPKHLITATGQRVTLRCSPRSGDLSVYWYQQSLDQGLQFLIQYYNGEERAKGNILERFSAQQFPDLHSELNLSSLELGDSALYFCASSVAGGPYEQYFGPGTRLTVT.

This clonotype was recorded many times. The rearrangement uses TRBV4-3 and TRBJ1-5, with TRBD1 matching 8 bases. The V gene's germline CDR1 is LGHNA and CDR2 YSLEER. This CDR3 is 14 amino acids long. V trimming: 4 bases; J trimming: 6 bases; junction bases outside the gene matches: 5. CDR3 loop: CASSLDRDGQPQHF. The CDR3 region has the DNA TGCGCCAGCAGCCTGGACAGGGACGGTCAGCCCCAGCATTTT.

The chain has TRBV10-2 and TRBJ1-2; D may be TRBD1 (6 bases). Trimming left V 5 bases short and J 6 bases short, with 13 bases between. The CDR3 has 13 amino acids. Germline CDR1 WSHSY, CDR2 SAAADI. The CDR3 here is CASSSWGGDGYTF. In DNA form, the CDR3 reads TGCGCCAGCAGTTCGTGGGGGGGCGATGGCTACACCTTC.

V gene TRBV28 combines with J gene TRBJ2-6; D ambiguous. With 6 bases removed from V and 4 bases from J, the gap between germline ends came to 13 bases. The CDR3 is 15 amino acids. CDR1 is MDHEN, CDR2 SYDVKM, per germline. The CDR3 spells CASSLGLPGANVLTF. CDR3 DNA: TGTGCCAGCAGCCTTGGGCTTCCCGGGGCCAACGTCCTGACTTTC.

The gene calls are TRBV2 and TRBJ1-6; 8 nucleotides line up with TRBD1. Unmatched junction bases numbered 5, after V lost 6 bases and J lost 7 bases. The germline V gene encodes CDR1 SNHLY and CDR2 FYNNEI. CDR3 length: 14 amino acids. CDR3 sequence (DNA): TGTGCCAGCAGAAGCGGACAGGGAAATTCACCCCTCCACTTT. As protein: CASRSGQGNSPLHF.

This clonotype was observed a handful of times. The CDR3 nucleotides are TGTGCCAGCAGCCAACCGGACAGGGCCGGGGAGCTGTTTTTT. Amino acids: CASSQPDRAGELFF. J is TRBJ2-2 and V is TRBV4-2, with 8 positions matching TRBD1. Trimming at V came to 2 bases and at J to 6 bases, leaving 2 bases not matched to a gene. CDR1 is LGHNA, CDR2 YNFKEQ, per germline. The CDR3 contains 14 residues.

The chain combines TRBV5-1 with TRBJ2-5, with D possibly matching TRBD2 (6 bases). Trimming took 4 bases from V and 3 from J, leaving 16 bases between them. The CDR3 runs to 15 residues. Germline CDR1 is SGHRS and CDR2 is YFSETQ. In DNA form, the CDR3 reads TGCGCCAGCAGCCCGCGGGCGGGGCTGGAAGAGACCCAGTACTTC. It encodes CASSPRAGLEETQYF.

V gene TRBV11-2 combines with J gene TRBJ2-1; D is possibly TRBD1 (6 bases). Trimming pared 6 bases from V and 7 bases from J, leaving 31 bases between. The CDR3 contains 19 residues. Germline V gene sequence: CDR1 SGHAT, CDR2 FQNNGV. The CDR3 region is CASRTPGHSPGKGWNEQFF. CDR3 sequence (DNA): TGTGCCAGCAGAACTCCGGGACACTCACCCGGTAAAGGTTGGAATGAGCAGTTCTTC.

This chain uses TRBV19 with TRBJ2-5; D possibly corresponds to TRBD2 (5 bases). Germline V CDR1 and CDR2: LNHDA, SQIVND (reference sequence). There are 15 residues in the CDR3. V shed 2 bases and J shed 5 bases, with 15 bases lying between them. The CDR3 nucleotides read TGTGCCAGTAGTATACGGTACACTGGCGGGGAGACCCAGTACTTC. Protein: CASSIRYTGGETQYF.

V gene TRBV3-1 combines with J gene TRBJ1-2, with a weak D call TRBD1 (5 bases). From germline, CDR1 is LGHDT and CDR2 YNNKEL (reference sequence). V gave up 4 bases and J gave up 7 bases, with 10 bases separating them. This CDR3 region has 12 residues. CDR3 coding DNA: TGTGCCAGCAGCCGGGGAGGGGCTGGCTACACCTTC. Encoded protein: CASSRGGAGYTF. The full variable domain, its missing parts supplied by reference TRBV3-1 and TRBJ1-2, is DTAVSQTPKYLVTQMGNDKSIKCEQNLGHDTMYWYKQDSKKFLKIMFSYNNKELIINETVPNRFSPKSPDKAHLNLHINSLELGDSAVYFCASSRGGAGYTFGSGTRLTVV.

The V gene is TRBV12-3 or TRBV12-4, the J gene TRBJ1-5; D not resolved. Trimming left V 3 bases short and J 5 bases short, with 8 bases between. There are 13 residues in the CDR3. The CDR3 sequence: CASSFVQDQPQHF. For the CDR3, the DNA is TGTGCCAGCAGTTTTGTTCAGGATCAGCCCCAGCATTTT.

This clonotype was detected ten times or more. The V gene is TRBV7-9, the J gene TRBJ2-3; TRBD2 agrees at 8 bases. Germline CDR1 SEHNR, CDR2 FQNEAQ (reference sequence). The V and J ends lost 2 bases and 7 bases, in that order; junction bases with no gene match: 5. The CDR3 is 14 residues long. CDR3 sequence: CASSLSGGAHTQYF. In nucleotides, the CDR3 is TGTGCCAGCAGCTTATCCGGGGGGGCCCATACGCAGTATTTT.

This clonotype was seen a handful of times. CDR3 residues: CASSVGGVSTEAFF. DNA of the CDR3: TGTGCCAGCAGCGTGGGAGGCGTAAGCACTGAAGCTTTCTTT. The rearrangement links TRBV9 to TRBJ1-1; no firm D call. Germline assignment: CDR1 SGDLS and CDR2 YYNGEE. Trimming removed 2 bases from V and 4 bases from J, with 12 bases in between. The CDR3 runs 14 residues. The variable domain in full, completed from reference TRBV9 and TRBJ1-1, reads DSGVTQTPKHLITATGQRVTLRCSPRSGDLSVYWYQQSLDQGLQFLIQYYNGEERAKGNILERFSAQQFPDLHSELNLSSLELGDSALYFCASSVGGVSTEAFFGQGTRLTVV.

The gene calls are TRBV11-1 and TRBJ2-2; no clear D gene. This CDR3 is built from 15 residues. Trimming stripped 0 bases from V and 6 bases from J, with 11 bases between. Germline loops: CDR1 SGHAT, CDR2 FQDESV (reference sequence). The CDR3 protein is CASSLADGRSGELFF. CDR3 nucleotides: TGTGCCAGCAGCTTAGCGGACGGCCGGTCCGGGGAGCTGTTTTTT.

A few counts support this clonotype. The chain joins TRBV20-1 to TRBJ2-7; TRBD1 agrees at 10 bases. Germline-derived CDR1 and CDR2 are DFQATT and SNEGSKA (reference sequence). Trimming removed 1 base from V and 2 bases from J; junction bases left unmatched: 2. This CDR3 comprises 14 residues. CDR3: CSARGDRGAYEQYF. As DNA, the CDR3 is TGCAGTGCTAGAGGGGACAGGGGCGCCTACGAGCAGTACTTC.

The sample holds a few counts of this clonotype. This chain uses TRBV6-1 with TRBJ1-5; D is unclear. The V gene's germline CDR1 is MNHNS and CDR2 SASEGT. The germline V and J ends were trimmed by 4 bases and 4 bases, with 11 bases remaining between them. The length of the CDR3 is 14 residues. The CDR3 loop is CASSAPGSNQPQHF. In DNA form, the CDR3 reads TGTGCCAGCAGTGCCCCGGGATCAAATCAGCCCCAGCATTTT.

The chain carries TRBV4-3 and TRBJ1-3; possible D gene TRBD1, 6 bases. The V end lost 2 bases, the J end lost 2 bases, and 10 bases lay between the germline ends. Germline V gives CDR1 LGHNA, CDR2 YSLEER. This CDR3 is 15 amino acids long. The CDR3 loop is CASSQSRGPGNTIYF. The CDR3 DNA follows: TGCGCCAGCAGCCAAAGCCGGGGGCCTGGAAACACCATATATTTT.

The V call is TRBV25-1, the J call TRBJ2-2, with 8 bases matching TRBD2. Trimming took 3 bases from V and 5 from J; bases not matched to a gene: 5. Germline V lookup: CDR1 MGHDK, CDR2 SYGVNS. The CDR3 runs 15 residues. Written as DNA, the CDR3 is TGTGCCAGCAGTGATTCCCGGGGGGGGACCGGGGAGCTGTTTTTT. Protein sequence: CASSDSRGGTGELFF. The complete variable domain, with remaining parts taken from reference TRBV25-1 and TRBJ2-2, reads EADIYQTPRYLVIGTGKKITLECSQTMGHDKMYWYQQDPGMELHLIHYSYGVNSTEKGDLSSESTVSRIRTEHFPLTLESARPSHTSQYLCASSDSRGGTGELFFGEGSRLTVL.

This clonotype was seen a handful of times. The chain uses TRBV5-6 and TRBJ2-3; D ambiguous. This CDR3 has 16 amino acids. CDR1 is SGHDT, CDR2 YYEEEE, per germline. The ends were cut back, 0 bases at V and 0 bases at J, with 11 bases in the middle. The CDR3 DNA reads as TGTGCCAGCAGCTTGGCCTTCCGCGGCAGCACAGATACGCAGTATTTT. Translating it yields CASSLAFRGSTDTQYF.